The 17 T cell receptor beta chains below all came from one sample that was sequenced in a study of T cell responses to AZD1222 COVID-19 vaccine. Method: immunoSEQ multiplex PCR; TCRdb's copy keeps in-frame clones and lacks some. The sample consists of 120,000 or so clones, around 90% of them appearing once. The sequencing here drew on peripheral blood, taken 28 days after the second dose of the MenACWY control vaccine. The receptor source for this set is an adult who received the MenACWY meningococcal vaccine as a control.

The V gene is TRBV29-1, the J gene TRBJ1-1; D call uncertain. CDR3 size: 10 residues. V shed 6 bases and J shed 4 bases, with 6 bases lying between them. Germline CDR1 and CDR2: SQVTM and ANQGSEA. The CDR3 loop reads CSVTVTEAFF. CDR3 sequence (DNA): TGCAGCGTCACAGTCACTGAAGCTTTCTTT. Combining the CDR3 with reference TRBV29-1 and TRBJ1-1 gives the whole variable domain SAVISQKPSRDICQRGTSLTIQCQVDSQVTMMFWYRQQPGQSLTLIATANQGSEATYESGFVIDKFPISRPNLTFSTLTVSNMSPEDSSIYLCSVTVTEAFFGQGTRLTVV.

The CDR3 bases are TGTGCCAGCAGTTTATCTGGGGGCGGCTATGGCTACACCTTC. Its translation: CASSLSGGGYGYTF. The genes are TRBV27 and TRBJ1-2; tentatively, D is TRBD1 (6 bases). Germline V CDR1 and CDR2: MNHEY, SMNVEV (reference sequence). This CDR3 has 14 residues. Trimming left V 0 bases short and J 4 bases short, with 9 bases between.

This clone was seen a handful of times. This sequence joins TRBV30 and TRBJ2-7; D is unclear. This CDR3 spans 13 amino acids. CDR1 and CDR2 (germline): GTSNPN, SVGIG (reference sequence). V gave up 1 base and J gave up 9 bases, with 16 bases separating them. The DNA for the CDR3 is TGTGCCTGGAGTGGACTGACCCCGACCCCGCAGTACTTC. Its protein is CAWSGLTPTPQYF.

The V call is TRBV6-6, the J call TRBJ2-5; 7 bases map to TRBD1. The length of the CDR3 is 13 residues. From germline, CDR1 is MNHNY and CDR2 SVGAGI (reference sequence). Trimming at V came to 6 bases and at J to 3 bases, leaving 4 bases not matched to a gene. This CDR3 is CASSRDREETQYF. The CDR3 nucleotides read TGTGCCAGCAGCCGGGACAGAGAAGAGACCCAGTACTTC.

The chain couples TRBV28 to TRBJ1-3; perhaps TRBD1 as D (5 bases). Between the trimmed V and J ends, which lost 8 bases and 1 base, there was a span of 15 bases. This CDR3 spans 15 amino acids. The germline V gene has CDR1 MDHEN and CDR2 SYDVKM. CDR3 protein: CASEGRRTSGNTIYF. DNA of the CDR3: TGTGCCAGCGAGGGGCGCAGGACTTCTGGAAACACCATATATTTT.

This rearrangement joins TRBV6-1 to TRBJ2-2, with a weak D call TRBD1 (6 bases). Trimming stripped 2 bases from V and 3 bases from J, with 13 bases between. The CDR3 is 16 amino acids. Germline CDR1 is MNHNS and CDR2 is SASEGT. The CDR3 spells CASSETLGGDTGELFF. The CDR3 DNA follows: TGTGCCAGCAGTGAAACTCTTGGGGGCGACACCGGGGAGCTGTTTTTT.

Details on this clone: Sequence at one end of the junction differs from germline and may be a read error. The chain combines TRBV6-5 with TRBJ1-2; TRBD1 matches 7 bases. There are 12 residues in the CDR3. Germline V gene lookup returns CDR1 MNHEY and CDR2 SVGAGI. This CDR3 is CASRVGTETLSF. The CDR3, as DNA: TGTGCCAGCAGAGTCGGGACAGAGACCCTCTCCTTC.

The chain joins TRBV6-5 to TRBJ2-1; a possible D gene is TRBD2 (5 bases). The V gene lost 8 bases and the J gene lost 2 bases, with 13 bases spanning the gap. Germline-derived CDR1 and CDR2 are MNHEY and SVGAGI. The CDR3 totals 14 residues. Written as DNA, the CDR3 is TGTGCCAGCCGCTACGAGGGTCCCTACAATGAGCAGTTCTTC. This codes for CASRYEGPYNEQFF.

This clone occurred a few times. This chain uses TRBV7-6 with TRBJ1-4; possible D gene TRBD1, 5 bases. V was pared by 1 base and J by 7 bases, with 13 bases between. The CDR3 totals 15 residues. Germline V gene data show CDR1 as SGHVS and CDR2 as FNYEAQ. The CDR3 sequence: CASSLVSGAGEKLFF. As DNA, the CDR3 is TGTGCCAGCAGCTTAGTTTCTGGGGCCGGTGAAAAACTGTTTTTT. Drawing the rest from reference TRBV7-6 and TRBJ1-4, the complete variable domain is GAGVSQSPRYKVTKRGQDVALRCDPISGHVSLYWYRQALGQGPEFLTYFNYEAQQDKSGLPNDRFSAERPEGSISTLTIQRTEQRDSAMYRCASSLVSGAGEKLFFGSGTQLSVL.

The genes are TRBV4-2 and TRBJ2-2, with 11 bases that match TRBD1. The CDR3 runs to 17 residues. V dropped 4 bases and J dropped 2; count of bases not matched to a gene: 6. CDR1 is LGHNA and CDR2 is YNFKEQ in the germline V gene. CDR3 region: CASSPGQGEINTGELFF. CDR3 coding DNA: TGTGCCAGCAGCCCGGGACAGGGGGAAATCAACACCGGGGAGCTGTTTTTT.

The CDR3 protein is CASSLVSASAYSNQPQHF. CDR3 in DNA: TGTGCCAGCAGCTTAGTTTCGGCCTCAGCCTATAGCAATCAGCCCCAGCATTTT. The V gene is TRBV7-8, the J gene TRBJ1-5; D gene ambiguous. CDR3 size: 18 residues. V lost 1 base to trimming and J lost 0 bases, with 16 bases between them. CDR1 and CDR2 (germline): SGHVS, FQNEAQ. Together with reference TRBV7-8 and TRBJ1-5, the CDR3 gives the full variable domain: GAGVSQSPRYKVAKRGQDVALRCDPISGHVSLFWYQQALGQGPEFLTYFQNEAQLDKSGLPSDRFFAERPEGSVSTLKIQRTQQEDSAVYLCASSLVSASAYSNQPQHFGDGTRLSIL.

V gene TRBV6-5 combines with J gene TRBJ2-1; 8 bases map to TRBD1. CDR1 and CDR2 (germline): MNHEY, SVGAGI. The V gene end was trimmed by 6 bases and the J gene end by 4 bases; junction bases not matched to a gene: 8. CDR3 size: 15 residues. The CDR3 sequence is CASRGTGGKYNEQFF. CDR3 DNA sequence: TGTGCCAGCAGAGGAACAGGGGGGAAATACAATGAGCAGTTCTTC.

The rearrangement links TRBV7-9 to TRBJ2-5; D unclear. The CDR3 sequence is 13 residues long. Germline V CDR1 and CDR2: SEHNR, FQNEAQ (reference sequence). Trimming removed 5 bases from V and 2 bases from J, with 9 bases in between. Written as DNA, the CDR3 is TGTGCCAGCAGCGCGACACTACAAGAGACCCAGTACTTC. Amino acids: CASSATLQETQYF.

This clone came up once. The chain's CDR3 is CASSLDLASYNEQFF. The CDR3 DNA sequence: TGTGCCAGCAGCTTAGACCTAGCGTCCTACAATGAGCAGTTCTTC. This chain joins TRBV7-6 and TRBJ2-1, with D maybe TRBD2 (6 bases). V gave up 1 base and J gave up 1 base, with 8 bases separating them. The CDR3 runs 15 residues. CDR1 is SGHVS, CDR2 FNYEAQ, per germline.

This clone turned up a few times. The V and J genes are TRBV4-3 and TRBJ2-3; no clear D gene. This CDR3 spans 12 amino acids. With 0 bases removed from V and 11 bases from J, the gap between germline ends came to 9 bases. Germline V gene data show CDR1 as LGHNA and CDR2 as YSLEER. The CDR3 nucleotides are TGCGCCAGCAGCCAAGATCAAAAGGGGCAGTATTTT. Protein sequence: CASSQDQKGQYF.

The V call is TRBV6-4, the J call TRBJ2-1; 7 bases agree with TRBD2. Per germline, CDR1 MRHNA and CDR2 SNTAGT. With V trimmed by 3 bases and J by 2 bases, 4 bases remained unmatched. The CDR3 totals 15 residues. The CDR3 DNA follows: TGTGCCAGCAGTGATGGGGGGGACCCCTACAATGAGCAGTTCTTC. It translates to CASSDGGDPYNEQFF.

The chain uses TRBV6-2 or TRBV6-3 and TRBJ2-1; 8 bases fit TRBD2. Germline V lookup: CDR1 MNHEY, CDR2 SVGEGT. V shed 6 bases and J 0 bases; nucleotides not matched to a gene: 10. The CDR3 consists of 17 residues. The CDR3 protein is CASSTGKAGGSYNEQFF. CDR3 coding DNA: TGTGCCAGCAGCACCGGCAAGGCGGGGGGCTCCTACAATGAGCAGTTCTTC.